This TCR beta chain was recorded in a study of blood T cell repertoires in COVID-19. Whole-study context: Spain, Italy and the United States supplied samples that represented acute and convalescent COVID-19. In each case, the material was cDNA or gDNA derived from T cells, B-cell-depleted T cells, or PBMCs.

Germline CDR1 reads LNHDA; CDR2 reads SQIVND (reference sequence). The CDR3 consists of 14 residues. V was clipped by 6 bases and J by 4 bases, with 13 bases between them. Original data processing: The assay estimated nucleated cells by amplifying reference gene primers. Clones were sequenced by immunoSEQ multiplex PCR, and TCRdb holds only the in-frame ones, with some missing. V and J calls and clone size follow that table, whereas D and trimming were derived from the DNA. This repertoire shows about 51,000 clones, about 91% found once; its top ten account for about 3.4%. The specimen sequenced was peripheral blood. This TCR derives from a man in his fifties or sixties with acute or convalescent COVID-19. The rearrangement joins TRBV19 to TRBJ1-5; D may be TRBD1 (5 bases). As DNA, the CDR3 is TGTGCCAGTAGGCGGACATCAGGTAATCAGCCCCAGCATTTT. It translates to CASRRTSGNQPQHF.